The 24 T cell receptor beta chains below were found in one sample sequenced in a study of OX40 agonist ivuxolimab in advanced cancers. Data came from immunoSEQ multiplex PCR; TCRdb stores just in-frame clones and leaves some out. The sample comprises tens of thousands of clones, around four fifths of which are singletons, and under 6% rests with the top ten. The sequences come from CD4+ or CD8+ T cells sorted from blood, collected in a trial of the OX40 agonist ivuxolimab. Receptors originate from an adult with an advanced solid tumor such as melanoma, head and neck, liver or kidney cancer.

This chain connects TRBV27 to TRBJ2-1; 9 nucleotides line up with TRBD2. Trimming at V came to 0 bases and at J to 7 bases, leaving 7 bases not matched to a gene. CDR1 and CDR2 from the germline V gene are MNHEY and SMNVEV (reference sequence). This CDR3 contains 16 residues. The CDR3 coding sequence is TGTGCCAGCAGTTTATCGGGCGGGGGGGCCGTTAATGAGCAGTTCTTC. Amino acid sequence: CASSLSGGGAVNEQFF.

The V and J genes are TRBV19 and TRBJ1-2; tentatively, D is TRBD1 (6 bases). With 4 bases removed from V and 4 bases from J, the gap between germline ends came to 13 bases. Germline V gene sequence: CDR1 LNHDA, CDR2 SQIVND (reference sequence). The length of the CDR3 is 14 residues. The CDR3 DNA reads as TGTGCCAGTAGTACAGGGGAGTGGAGCTATGGCTACACCTTC. It translates to CASSTGEWSYGYTF.

The J gene is TRBJ2-2, the V gene TRBV2; D remains ambiguous. The V gene lost 4 bases and the J gene lost 1 base, with 4 bases spanning the gap. Germline V gene sequence: CDR1 SNHLY, CDR2 FYNNEI. The CDR3 contains 13 residues. The CDR3 loop reads CASSGGNTGELFF. The CDR3 DNA reads as TGTGCCAGCAGTGGAGGGAACACCGGGGAGCTGTTTTTT.

The V gene is TRBV5-1, the J gene TRBJ2-7; possibly TRBD1 for D (5 bases). The CDR3 covers 13 residues. V lost 3 bases, J lost 4 bases, and 11 bases lay in between. Germline V gene sequence: CDR1 SGHRS, CDR2 YFSETQ. The CDR3 nucleotides are TGCGCCAGCAGCTCGACAGTTTCATACGAGCAGTACTTC. Translating it yields CASSSTVSYEQYF.

V is TRBV19 and J is TRBJ2-7; 7 bases match TRBD2. Germline trimming cut 1 base from V and 2 bases from J; bases unmatched to any gene: 5. Germline CDR1 LNHDA, CDR2 SQIVND (reference sequence). The CDR3 loop spans 15 amino acids. CDR3 DNA: TGTGCCAGTAGTATAGTAGATCTAGCGGCCTACGAGCAGTACTTC. Protein sequence: CASSIVDLAAYEQYF.

This chain joins TRBV15 and TRBJ2-3; no reliable D call. This CDR3 has 12 amino acids. The V gene lost 7 bases and the J gene lost 2 bases, with 7 bases spanning the gap. Germline-derived CDR1 and CDR2 are LNHNV and YYDKDF (reference sequence). CDR3 sequence: CATNKDTDTQYF. CDR3 sequence (DNA): TGTGCCACCAACAAAGACACAGATACGCAGTATTTT.

This clone appeared many times. The rearrangement joins TRBV6-5 to TRBJ2-6; D gene unclear. The CDR3 extends over 15 amino acids. The V gene's germline CDR1 is MNHEY and CDR2 SVGAGI. V gave up 5 bases and J gave up 0 bases, with 8 bases separating them. CDR3 residues: CASSPQVSGANVLTF. DNA for the CDR3: TGTGCCAGCAGTCCTCAAGTCTCTGGGGCCAACGTCCTGACTTTC.

The chain links TRBV6-1 to TRBJ2-3, with 11 bases fitting TRBD2. Germline loops: CDR1 MNHNS, CDR2 SASEGT. J gave up 3 bases and V 4 bases, and 3 bases lay outside the gene matches. The CDR3 spans 15 residues. The CDR3 sequence is CASSGGLAGTDTQYF. CDR3 DNA: TGTGCCAGCAGTGGCGGACTAGCGGGTACAGATACGCAGTATTTT.

The chain joins TRBV6-5 to TRBJ2-5, with TRBD1 matching over 9 bases. V dropped 2 bases and J dropped 4; count of bases not matched to a gene: 5. Germline CDR1 reads MNHEY; CDR2 reads SVGAGI. This CDR3 contains 15 residues. CDR3 DNA: TGTGCCAGCAGTTACGACTTGACAGGGGGAGAGACCCAGTACTTC. Residues: CASSYDLTGGETQYF.

For the CDR3, the DNA is TGTGCCCTCGTTTCTTGGGAAGAATACAATGAGCAGTTCTTC. This gives the protein CALVSWEEYNEQFF. J is TRBJ2-1 and V is TRBV30; D gene ambiguous. The CDR3 consists of 14 residues. The germline CDR1 and CDR2 sequences are GTSNPN and SVGIG (reference sequence). Between the trimmed V and J ends, which lost 8 bases and 4 bases, there was a span of 18 bases.

V and J are TRBV14 and TRBJ2-5; D not certain. Trimming stripped 0 bases from V and 5 bases from J, with 13 bases between. Germline CDR1 and CDR2: SGHDN and FVKESK. CDR3 length: 15 amino acids. CDR3 nucleotides: TGTGCCAGCAGCCAAGACTATGGAGTGGGGGAGACCCAGTACTTC. Protein: CASSQDYGVGETQYF.

The chain uses TRBV29-1 and TRBJ1-2; the D is unclear. V was clipped by 4 bases and J by 0 bases, with 9 bases between them. This CDR3 contains 13 residues. The germline V gene has CDR1 SQVTM and CDR2 ANQGSEA. The CDR3, as DNA: TGCAGCGTTGGGAAAAATACTAACTATGGCTACACCTTC. Translation: CSVGKNTNYGYTF.

This chain joins TRBV5-1 and TRBJ2-2, with 8 bases aligning to TRBD2. Trimming took 4 bases from V and 3 from J; bases not matched to a gene: 8. The germline gives CDR1 SGHRS, CDR2 YFSETQ. The CDR3 loop spans 16 amino acids. The CDR3, as DNA: TGCGCCAGCAGCCCACAACCGGGACTAGACACCGGGGAGCTGTTTTTT. Translating gives CASSPQPGLDTGELFF.

The chain uses TRBV6-1 and TRBJ2-7; tentative D call: TRBD1 (6 bases). Trimming left V 4 bases short and J 5 bases short, with 9 bases between. The CDR3 covers 12 residues. Germline CDR1 MNHNS, CDR2 SASEGT. The CDR3 DNA follows: TGTGCCAGCAGTGGAAGGGGGAACGAGCAGTACGTC. Its protein is CASSGRGNEQYV.

The rearrangement uses TRBV7-6 and TRBJ2-3; D uncertain. The CDR3 sequence is 12 residues long. V shed 4 bases and J shed 0 bases, with 2 bases lying between them. CDR1 and CDR2 (germline): SGHVS, FNYEAQ. Here the CDR3 reads CASSYSTDTQYF. CDR3 nucleotides: TGTGCCAGCAGCTACAGCACAGATACGCAGTATTTT.

The V gene is TRBV6-5, the J gene TRBJ1-1; maybe TRBD1 (6 bases). The V gene lost 6 bases and the J gene lost 2 bases, with 13 bases spanning the gap. Germline V gives CDR1 MNHEY, CDR2 SVGAGI. The CDR3 length is 14 residues. CDR3 sequence reads: CASRKGQFNTEAFF. Written as DNA, the CDR3 is TGTGCCAGCAGAAAAGGACAGTTTAACACTGAAGCTTTCTTT.

CDR3 sequence (DNA): TGTGCCAGCAGCCCCACCGGGACAGTATCTGGGGCCAACGTCCTGACTTTC. Translating gives CASSPTGTVSGANVLTF. The J gene is TRBJ2-6, the V gene TRBV9; 7 bases are a match to TRBD1. The CDR3 has 17 amino acids. V shed 4 bases, J shed 1 base, and the junction held 8 bases outside the gene matches. In germline, CDR1 is SGDLS, CDR2 YYNGEE.

In its sample, this clone was seen once. The V call is TRBV6-5, the J call TRBJ2-7; D is possibly TRBD2 (5 bases). The CDR3 runs to 13 residues. Germline values: CDR1 MNHEY, CDR2 SVGAGI. Trimming left V 4 bases short and J 8 bases short, with 15 bases between. CDR3 sequence: CASSSGVARKQYF. Written as DNA, the CDR3 is TGTGCCAGCAGTTCCGGGGTAGCCAGGAAGCAGTACTTC.

The chain carries TRBV19 and TRBJ2-7; D possibly corresponds to TRBD1 (5 bases). The CDR3 consists of 11 residues. The germline gives CDR1 LNHDA, CDR2 SQIVND (reference sequence). V was clipped by 8 bases and J by 4 bases, with 9 bases between them. The DNA of the CDR3 is TGTGCCAGTTACTCAGGGTACGAGCAGTACTTC. Its translation is CASYSGYEQYF.

This clone came up once. This rearrangement joins TRBV4-3 to TRBJ1-2; 9 bases align to TRBD1. With 1 base clipped from V and 8 bases from J, the junction kept 5 bases outside the gene matches. Germline CDR1 is LGHNA and CDR2 is YSLEER. The CDR3 length is 14 residues. The CDR3 DNA sequence: TGCGCCAGCAGCCAAGGGACAGGGGCCTTCGGCTACACCTTC. This codes for CASSQGTGAFGYTF.

The table lists this clone with a few counts. V gene TRBV5-5 combines with J gene TRBJ2-1; D call uncertain. The CDR3 contains 14 residues. The ends were cut back, 5 bases at V and 5 bases at J, with 14 bases in the middle. CDR1 is SGHKS, CDR2 YYEKEE, per germline (reference sequence). CDR3 sequence reads: CASSWPDLNNEQFF. CDR3 nucleotide sequence: TGTGCCAGCAGTTGGCCGGATCTTAACAATGAGCAGTTCTTC.

This sequence joins TRBV4-1 and TRBJ2-7; the match to TRBD1 covers 7 bases. In germline, CDR1 is MGHRA, CDR2 YSYEKL. The CDR3 totals 15 residues. V was clipped by 1 base and J by 3 bases; unmatched bases: 6. The DNA of the CDR3 is TGCGCCAGCAGCCAAGTTCGGGACAGCGTCTACGAGCAGTACTTC. Translating it yields CASSQVRDSVYEQYF.

V and J are TRBV6-5 and TRBJ1-2; 7 bases are shared with TRBD1. From germline, CDR1 is MNHEY and CDR2 SVGAGI. V shed 0 bases, J shed 4 bases, and the junction held 8 bases outside the gene matches. This CDR3 is 16 amino acids long. CDR3 protein: CASSYSTTGISYGYTF. The CDR3 nucleotides read TGTGCCAGCAGTTACTCGACGACAGGGATTAGCTATGGCTACACCTTC.

This sequence joins TRBV4-1 and TRBJ1-3; D unclear. CDR3 length: 15 residues. V lost 3 bases and J 6 bases, leaving 15 bases between the germline ends. The germline gives CDR1 MGHRA, CDR2 YSYEKL. CDR3 DNA sequence: TGCGCCAGCAGCCAGGTTGACGGCCCCCTAAACACCATATATTTT. The encoded protein is CASSQVDGPLNTIYF.